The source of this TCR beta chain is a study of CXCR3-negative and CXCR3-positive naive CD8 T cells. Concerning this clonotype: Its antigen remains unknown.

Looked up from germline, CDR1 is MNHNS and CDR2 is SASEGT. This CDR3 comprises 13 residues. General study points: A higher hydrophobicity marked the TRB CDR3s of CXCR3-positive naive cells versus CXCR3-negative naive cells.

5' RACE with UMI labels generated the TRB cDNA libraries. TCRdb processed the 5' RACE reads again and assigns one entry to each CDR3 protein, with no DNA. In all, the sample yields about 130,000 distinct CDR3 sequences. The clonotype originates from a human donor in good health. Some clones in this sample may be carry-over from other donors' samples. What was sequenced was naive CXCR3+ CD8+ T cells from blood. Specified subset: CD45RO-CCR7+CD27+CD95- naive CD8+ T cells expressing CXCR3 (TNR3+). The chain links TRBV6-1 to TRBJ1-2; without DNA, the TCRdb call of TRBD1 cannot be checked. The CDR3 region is CASRSGQGSGYTF.